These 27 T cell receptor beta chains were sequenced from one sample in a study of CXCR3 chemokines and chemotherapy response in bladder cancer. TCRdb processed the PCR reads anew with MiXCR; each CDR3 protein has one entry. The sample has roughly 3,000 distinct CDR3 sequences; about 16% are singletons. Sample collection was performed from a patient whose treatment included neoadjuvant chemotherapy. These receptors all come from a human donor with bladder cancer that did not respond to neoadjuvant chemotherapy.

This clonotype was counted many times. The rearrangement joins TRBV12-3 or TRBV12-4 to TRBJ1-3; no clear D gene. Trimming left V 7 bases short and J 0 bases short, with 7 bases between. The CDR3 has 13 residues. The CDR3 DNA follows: TGTGCCAGCAAACTGAGCTCTGGAAACACCATATATTTT. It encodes CASKLSSGNTIYF.

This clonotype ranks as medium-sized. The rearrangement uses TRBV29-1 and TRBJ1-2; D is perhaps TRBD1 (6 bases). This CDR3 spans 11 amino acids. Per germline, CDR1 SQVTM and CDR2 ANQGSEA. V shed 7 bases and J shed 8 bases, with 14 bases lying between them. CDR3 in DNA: TGCAGCGCTGACTCAGGGGCGGGCTACACCTTC. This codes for CSADSGAGYTF.

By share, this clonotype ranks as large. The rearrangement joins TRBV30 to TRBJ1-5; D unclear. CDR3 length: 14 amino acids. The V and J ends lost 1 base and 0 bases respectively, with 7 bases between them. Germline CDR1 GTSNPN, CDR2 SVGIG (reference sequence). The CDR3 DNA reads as TGTGCCTGGAGTGGACCGGCTAGCAATCAGCCCCAGCATTTT. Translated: CAWSGPASNQPQHF. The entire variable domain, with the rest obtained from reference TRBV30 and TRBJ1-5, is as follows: SQTIHQWPATLVQPVGSPLSLECTVEGTSNPNLYWYRQAAGRGLQLLFYSVGIGQISSEVPQNLSASRPQDRQFILSSKKLLLSDSGFYLCAWSGPASNQPQHFGDGTRLSIL.

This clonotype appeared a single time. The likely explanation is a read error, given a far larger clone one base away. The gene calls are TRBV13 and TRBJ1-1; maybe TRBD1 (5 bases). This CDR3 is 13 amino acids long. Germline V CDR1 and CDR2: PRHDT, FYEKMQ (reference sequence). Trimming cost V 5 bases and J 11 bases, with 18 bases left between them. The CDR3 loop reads CASSPGVYIFAFF. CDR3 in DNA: TGTGCCAGCAGCCCGGGGGTGTACATCTTCGCTTTCTTT. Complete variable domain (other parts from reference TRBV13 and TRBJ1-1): AAGVIQSPRHLIKEKRETATLKCYPIPRHDTVYWYQQGPGQDPQFLISFYEKMQSDKGSIPDRFSAQQFSDYHSELNMSSLELGDSALYFCASSPGVYIFAFFGQGTRLTVV.

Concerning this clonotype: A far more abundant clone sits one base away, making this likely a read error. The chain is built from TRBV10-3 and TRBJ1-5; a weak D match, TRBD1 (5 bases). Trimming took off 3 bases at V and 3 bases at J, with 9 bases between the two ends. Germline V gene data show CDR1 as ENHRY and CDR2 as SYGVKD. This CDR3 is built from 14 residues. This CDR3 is CAISEPTVNQPQHF. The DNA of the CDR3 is TGTGCCATCAGTGAACCGACAGTCAATCAGCCCCAGCATTTT.

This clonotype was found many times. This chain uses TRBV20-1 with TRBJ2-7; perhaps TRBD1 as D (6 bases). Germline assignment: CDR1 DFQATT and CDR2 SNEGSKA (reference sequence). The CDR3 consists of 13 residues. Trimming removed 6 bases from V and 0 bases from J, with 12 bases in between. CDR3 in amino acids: CSAQGRTSYEQYF. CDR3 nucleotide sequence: TGCAGTGCACAGGGAAGGACCTCCTACGAGCAGTACTTC.

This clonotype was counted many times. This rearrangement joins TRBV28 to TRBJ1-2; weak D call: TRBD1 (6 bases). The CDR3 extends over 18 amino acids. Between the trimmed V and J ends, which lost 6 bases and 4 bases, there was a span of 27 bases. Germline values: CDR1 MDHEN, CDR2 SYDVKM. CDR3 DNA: TGTGCCAGCAGCTCGAGGGGCCCCTTCACGCAGGGGACCTATGGCTACACCTTC. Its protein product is CASSSRGPFTQGTYGYTF.

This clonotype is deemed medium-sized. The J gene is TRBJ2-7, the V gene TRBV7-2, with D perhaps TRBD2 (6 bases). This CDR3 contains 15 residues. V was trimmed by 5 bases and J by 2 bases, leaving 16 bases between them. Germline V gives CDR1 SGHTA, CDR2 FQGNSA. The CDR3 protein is CASSHSGTGTYEQYF. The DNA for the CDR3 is TGTGCCAGCAGCCACTCCGGGACTGGGACCTACGAGCAGTACTTC.

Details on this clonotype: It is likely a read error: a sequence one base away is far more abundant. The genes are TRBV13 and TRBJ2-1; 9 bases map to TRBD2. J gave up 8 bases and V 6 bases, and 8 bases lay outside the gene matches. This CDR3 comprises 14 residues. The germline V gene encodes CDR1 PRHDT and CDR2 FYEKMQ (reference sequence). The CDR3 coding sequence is TGTGCCAGCAGGTACGCGGGGGGGCAGGATGAGCAGTTCTTC. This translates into CASRYAGGQDEQFF.

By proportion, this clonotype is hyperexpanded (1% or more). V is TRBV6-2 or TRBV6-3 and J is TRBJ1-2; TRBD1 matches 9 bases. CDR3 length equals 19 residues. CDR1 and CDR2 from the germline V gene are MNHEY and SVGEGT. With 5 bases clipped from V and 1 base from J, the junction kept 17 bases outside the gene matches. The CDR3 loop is CASSRSPGTGTSFNYGYTF. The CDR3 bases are TGTGCCAGCAGTCGCAGCCCCGGGACAGGGACCTCTTTTAACTATGGCTACACCTTC.

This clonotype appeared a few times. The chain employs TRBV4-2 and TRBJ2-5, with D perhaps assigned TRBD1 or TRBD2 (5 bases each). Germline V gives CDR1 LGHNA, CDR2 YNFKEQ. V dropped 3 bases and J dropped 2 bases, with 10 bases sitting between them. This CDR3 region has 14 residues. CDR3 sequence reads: CASSQGTTQETQYF. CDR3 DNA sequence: TGTGCCAGCAGCCAGGGGACCACTCAAGAGACCCAGTACTTC.

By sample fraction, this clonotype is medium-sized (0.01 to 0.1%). The CDR3, as DNA: TGCAGCGTTGAAGATCGTCGGGAGACCACTTTAGCGGATGGCTACACCTTC. Translated: CSVEDRRETTLADGYTF. This chain uses TRBV29-1 with TRBJ1-2; D gene uncertain. The CDR3 consists of 17 residues. With 0 bases removed from V and 6 bases from J, the gap between germline ends came to 23 bases. From germline, CDR1 is SQVTM and CDR2 ANQGSEA.

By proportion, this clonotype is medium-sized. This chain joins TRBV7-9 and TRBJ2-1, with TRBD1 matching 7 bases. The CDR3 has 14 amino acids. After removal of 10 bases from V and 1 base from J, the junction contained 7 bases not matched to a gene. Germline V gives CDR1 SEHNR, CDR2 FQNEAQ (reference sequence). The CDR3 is CAIPNRGSYNEQFF. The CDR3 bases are TGTGCCATCCCGAACAGGGGATCCTACAATGAGCAGTTCTTC.

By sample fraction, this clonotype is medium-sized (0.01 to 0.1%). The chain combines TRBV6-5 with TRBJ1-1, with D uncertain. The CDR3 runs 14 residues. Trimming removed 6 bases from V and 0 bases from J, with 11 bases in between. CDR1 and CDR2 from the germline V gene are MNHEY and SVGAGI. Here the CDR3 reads CASSPPLMNTEAFF. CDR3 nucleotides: TGTGCCAGCAGCCCCCCCCTCATGAACACTGAAGCTTTCTTT.

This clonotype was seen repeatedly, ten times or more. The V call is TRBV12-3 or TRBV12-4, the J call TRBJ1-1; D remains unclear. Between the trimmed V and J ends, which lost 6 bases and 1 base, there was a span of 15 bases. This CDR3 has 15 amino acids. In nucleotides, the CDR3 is TGTGCCAGCAGCTTCGCCCGTGGCGGGAACACTGAAGCTTTCTTT. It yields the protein CASSFARGGNTEAFF.

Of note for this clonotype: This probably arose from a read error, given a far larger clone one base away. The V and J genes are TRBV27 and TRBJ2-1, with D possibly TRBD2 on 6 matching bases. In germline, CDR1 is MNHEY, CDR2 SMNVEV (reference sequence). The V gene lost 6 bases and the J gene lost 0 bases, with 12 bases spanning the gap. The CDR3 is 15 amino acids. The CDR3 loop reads CASSRETGSYNEQFF. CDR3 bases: TGTGCCAGCAGCCGGGAGACTGGCTCCTACAATGAGCAGTTCTTC.

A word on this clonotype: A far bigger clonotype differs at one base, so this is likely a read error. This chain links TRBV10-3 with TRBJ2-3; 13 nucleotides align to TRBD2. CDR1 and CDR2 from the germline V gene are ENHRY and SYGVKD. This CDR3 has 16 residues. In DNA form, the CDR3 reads TGTGCCACCAGACTAGCGGGGGGCGGCACCACAGATACGGAGTATTTT. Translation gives CATRLAGGGTTDTEYF.

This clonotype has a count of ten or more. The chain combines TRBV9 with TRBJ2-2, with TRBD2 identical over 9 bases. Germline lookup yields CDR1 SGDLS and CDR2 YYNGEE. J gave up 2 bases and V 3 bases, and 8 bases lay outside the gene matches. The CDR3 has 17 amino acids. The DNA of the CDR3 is TGTGCCAGCAGCGACGGAAGAGGGACTAGCAACACCGGGGAGCTGTTTTTT. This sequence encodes CASSDGRGTSNTGELFF.

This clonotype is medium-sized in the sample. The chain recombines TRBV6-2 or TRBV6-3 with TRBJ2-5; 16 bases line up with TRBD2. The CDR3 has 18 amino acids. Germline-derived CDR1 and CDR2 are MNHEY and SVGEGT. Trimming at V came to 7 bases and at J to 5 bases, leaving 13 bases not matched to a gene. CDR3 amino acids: CASTPGLAGGPLSETQYF. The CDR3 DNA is TGTGCCAGCACCCCGGGACTAGCGGGGGGGCCTTTGTCGGAGACCCAGTACTTC.

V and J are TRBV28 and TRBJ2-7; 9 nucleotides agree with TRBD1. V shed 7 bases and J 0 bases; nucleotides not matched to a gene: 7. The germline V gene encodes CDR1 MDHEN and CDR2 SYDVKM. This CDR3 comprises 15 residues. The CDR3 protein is CASNLQGASSYEQYF. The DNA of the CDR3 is TGTGCCAGCAACCTACAGGGGGCAAGCTCCTACGAGCAGTACTTC.

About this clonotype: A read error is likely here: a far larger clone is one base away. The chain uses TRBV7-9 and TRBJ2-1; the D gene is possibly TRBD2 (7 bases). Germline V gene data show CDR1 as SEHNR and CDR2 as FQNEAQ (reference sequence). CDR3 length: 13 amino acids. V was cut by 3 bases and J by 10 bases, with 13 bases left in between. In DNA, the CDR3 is TGTGCCAGCAGCTTTGGCGGGGGCTCCGAGCAGTTCTTC. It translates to CASSFGGGSEQFF. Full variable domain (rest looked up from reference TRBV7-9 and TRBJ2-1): DTGVSQNPRHKITKRGQNVTFRCDPISEHNRLYWYRQTLGQGPEFLTYFQNEAQLEKSRLLSDRFSAERPKGSFSTLEIQRTEQGDSAMYLCASSFGGGSEQFFGPGTRLTVL.

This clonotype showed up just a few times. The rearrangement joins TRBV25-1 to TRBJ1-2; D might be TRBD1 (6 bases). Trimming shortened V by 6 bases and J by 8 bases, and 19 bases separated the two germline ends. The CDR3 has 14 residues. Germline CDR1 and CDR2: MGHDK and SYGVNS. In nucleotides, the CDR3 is TGTGCCAGCAGCAAGGGGGGAGGGAACGAGGGCTACACCTTC. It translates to CASSKGGGNEGYTF.

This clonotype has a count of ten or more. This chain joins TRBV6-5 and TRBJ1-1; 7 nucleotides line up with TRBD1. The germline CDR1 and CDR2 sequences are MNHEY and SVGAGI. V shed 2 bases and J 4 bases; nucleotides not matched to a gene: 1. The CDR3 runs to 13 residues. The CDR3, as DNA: TGTGCCAGCAGTTACCGGGACAGCACTGAAGCTTTCTTT. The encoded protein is CASSYRDSTEAFF.

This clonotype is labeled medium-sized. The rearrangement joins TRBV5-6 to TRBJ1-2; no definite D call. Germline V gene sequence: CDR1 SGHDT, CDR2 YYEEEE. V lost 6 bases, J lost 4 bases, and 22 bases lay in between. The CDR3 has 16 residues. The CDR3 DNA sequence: TGTGCCAGCACCTACCCCTGGCAGCTTGAGGGCTATGGCTACACCTTC. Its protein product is CASTYPWQLEGYGYTF.

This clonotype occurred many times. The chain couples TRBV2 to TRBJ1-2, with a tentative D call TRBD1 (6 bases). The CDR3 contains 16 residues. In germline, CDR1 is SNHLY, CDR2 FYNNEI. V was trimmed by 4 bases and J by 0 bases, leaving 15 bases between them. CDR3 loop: CASSVLRTDANYGYTF. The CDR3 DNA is TGTGCCAGCAGTGTTCTCCGGACAGACGCTAACTATGGCTACACCTTC. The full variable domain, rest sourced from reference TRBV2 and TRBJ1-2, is EPEVTQTPSHQVTQMGQEVILRCVPISNHLYFYWYRQILGQKVEFLVSFYNNEISEKSEIFDDQFSVERPDGSNFTLKIRSTKLEDSAMYFCASSVLRTDANYGYTFGSGTRLTVV.

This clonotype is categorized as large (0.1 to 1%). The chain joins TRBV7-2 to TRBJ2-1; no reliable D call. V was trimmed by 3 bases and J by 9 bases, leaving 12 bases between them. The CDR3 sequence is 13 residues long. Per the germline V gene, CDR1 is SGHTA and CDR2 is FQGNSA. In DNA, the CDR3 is TGTGCCAGCAGCTTTCAAGGGCTGGGTGAGCAGTTCTTC. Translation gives CASSFQGLGEQFF.

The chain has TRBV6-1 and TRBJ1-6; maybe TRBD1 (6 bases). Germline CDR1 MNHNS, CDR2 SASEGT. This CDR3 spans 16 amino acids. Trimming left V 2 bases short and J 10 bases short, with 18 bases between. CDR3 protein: CASSEILGGAGSPLHF. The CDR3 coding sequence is TGTGCCAGCAGTGAAATACTGGGGGGGGCCGGGTCACCCCTCCACTTT.